This T cell receptor beta chain was identified during a study of a mutant IDH1 vaccine in newly diagnosed glioma. Time point meaning: week 23, last vaccination. The content of each vaccine dose was 300 ug of mutant IDH1 20-mer peptide, and topical imiquimod accompanied it. Trimming at V came to 1 base and at J to 5 bases, leaving 4 bases not matched to a gene. The CDR3 has 17 residues. Per germline, CDR1 SGHNT and CDR2 YENEEA. Sequencing was performed with immunoSEQ multiplex PCR; in TCRdb, only in-frame clones are kept and a portion is missing. The table lists 40,000 to 45,000 clones, 65% to 85% of them singletons. About this clone: Its specificity is not known.

The chain employs TRBV11-3 and TRBJ2-1; 14 positions agree with TRBD2. The origin of this receptor is a woman aged 18-29 years with glioma. Some clones in this sample may be carry-over from other donors' samples. Sequenced here: PBMCs, sampled from a glioma patient whose treatment included an IDH1 peptide vaccine. CDR3 protein: CASSLGVTSGRDNEQFF. For the CDR3, the DNA is TGTGCCAGCAGCTTAGGGGTGACTAGCGGGAGGGACAATGAGCAGTTCTTC.